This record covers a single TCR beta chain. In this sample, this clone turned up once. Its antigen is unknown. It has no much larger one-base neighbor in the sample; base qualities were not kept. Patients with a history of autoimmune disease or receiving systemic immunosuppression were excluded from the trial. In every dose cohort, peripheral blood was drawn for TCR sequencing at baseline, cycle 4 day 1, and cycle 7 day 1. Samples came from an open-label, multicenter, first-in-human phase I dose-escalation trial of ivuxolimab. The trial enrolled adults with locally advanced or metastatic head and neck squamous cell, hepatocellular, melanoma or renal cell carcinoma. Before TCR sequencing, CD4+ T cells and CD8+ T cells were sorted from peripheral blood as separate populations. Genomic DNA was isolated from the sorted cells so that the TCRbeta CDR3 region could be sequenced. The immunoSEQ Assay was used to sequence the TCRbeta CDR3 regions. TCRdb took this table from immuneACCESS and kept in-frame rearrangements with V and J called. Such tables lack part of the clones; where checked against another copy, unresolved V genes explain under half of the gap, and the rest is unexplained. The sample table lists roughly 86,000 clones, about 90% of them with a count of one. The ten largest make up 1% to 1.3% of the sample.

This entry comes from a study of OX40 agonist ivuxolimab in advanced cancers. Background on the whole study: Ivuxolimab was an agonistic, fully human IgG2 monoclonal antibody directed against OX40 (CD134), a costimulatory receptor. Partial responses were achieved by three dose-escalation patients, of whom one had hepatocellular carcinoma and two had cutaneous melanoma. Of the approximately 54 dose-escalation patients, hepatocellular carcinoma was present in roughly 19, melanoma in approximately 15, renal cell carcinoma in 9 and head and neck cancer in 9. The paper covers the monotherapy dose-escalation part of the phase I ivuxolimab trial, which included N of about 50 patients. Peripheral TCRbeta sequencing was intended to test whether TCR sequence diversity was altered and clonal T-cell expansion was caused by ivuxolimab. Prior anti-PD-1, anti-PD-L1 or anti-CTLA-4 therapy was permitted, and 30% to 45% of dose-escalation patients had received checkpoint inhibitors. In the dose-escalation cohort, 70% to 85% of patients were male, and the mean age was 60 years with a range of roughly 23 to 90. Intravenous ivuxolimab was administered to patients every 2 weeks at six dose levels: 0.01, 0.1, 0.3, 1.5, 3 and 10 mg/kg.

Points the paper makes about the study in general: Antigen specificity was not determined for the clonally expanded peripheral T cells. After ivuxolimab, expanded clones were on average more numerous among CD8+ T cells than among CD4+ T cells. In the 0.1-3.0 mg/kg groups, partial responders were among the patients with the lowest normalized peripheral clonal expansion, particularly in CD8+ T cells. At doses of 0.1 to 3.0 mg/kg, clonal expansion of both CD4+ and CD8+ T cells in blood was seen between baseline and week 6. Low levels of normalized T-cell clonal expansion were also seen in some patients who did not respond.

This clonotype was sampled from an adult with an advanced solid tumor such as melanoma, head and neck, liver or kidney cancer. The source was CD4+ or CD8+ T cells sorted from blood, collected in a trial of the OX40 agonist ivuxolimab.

The CDR3 protein: CASTLKGLQETQYF. DNA sequence: TGTGCCAGCACCCTAAAGGGACTTCAAGAGACCCAGTACTTC. The chain uses TRBV21-1 and TRBJ2-5; the table assigns TRBD2, which was not confirmed against the DNA. TRBV21-1 is an annotated pseudogene. Its CDR3 holds 14 amino acids, cysteine through phenylalanine. Just CDR3 DNA is preserved here, 42 bases in frame from base 1.